The 7 T cell receptor beta chains below were found in one sample sequenced in a study of T cell responses to AZD1222 COVID-19 vaccine. Assay used: immunoSEQ multiplex PCR; TCRdb lists only in-frame clones, some missing. The sample lists roughly 140,000 clones, approximately 88% occurring once. This specimen was peripheral blood, taken on day 0 of MenACWY control vaccination. The receptor source for this set is an adult in good health.

V and J are TRBV7-2 and TRBJ1-5; D remains unclear. Germline loops: CDR1 SGHTA, CDR2 FQGNSA. The V and J ends lost 0 bases and 3 bases respectively, with 6 bases between them. The length of the CDR3 is 14 residues. The CDR3 protein is CASSLAGINQPQHF. The DNA for the CDR3 is TGTGCCAGCAGCTTAGCAGGTATCAATCAGCCCCAGCATTTT.

The V and J genes are TRBV4-3 and TRBJ2-3, with 7 bases matching TRBD2. Germline V gives CDR1 LGHNA, CDR2 YSLEER. V trimming: 4 bases; J trimming: 5 bases; junction bases outside the gene matches: 9. The CDR3 totals 15 residues. The CDR3 DNA reads as TGCGCCAGCAGCCCTCTTGCGGGAGTTGAAGATACGCAGTATTTT. It encodes CASSPLAGVEDTQYF.

The J gene is TRBJ2-2, the V gene TRBV30; 7 bases are a match to TRBD2. J lost 4 bases, V lost 0 bases, and 8 bases had no gene match. The CDR3 loop spans 16 amino acids. Looked up from germline, CDR1 is GTSNPN and CDR2 is SVGIG (reference sequence). CDR3 protein: CAWSVYGGGFTGELFF. The CDR3, as DNA: TGTGCCTGGAGTGTATATGGCGGGGGATTCACCGGGGAGCTGTTTTTT.

In this sample, this clone turned up a few times. The chain couples TRBV27 to TRBJ2-3; D call uncertain. CDR1 is MNHEY, CDR2 SMNVEV, per germline (reference sequence). The CDR3 loop spans 14 amino acids. V lost 7 bases to trimming and J lost 0 bases, with 11 bases between them. In DNA form, the CDR3 reads TGTGCCAGCAAGTGGGTTTTTAGCACAGATACGCAGTATTTT. Translating gives CASKWVFSTDTQYF.

This clone appeared once. The same CDR3 is also encoded by other DNA sequences in this sample. This chain joins TRBV12-5 and TRBJ1-2; no clear D gene. CDR1 and CDR2 from the germline V gene are LGHNT and FRNRAP. Trimming took off 7 bases at V and 5 bases at J, with 20 bases between the two ends. CDR3 length equals 15 residues. The CDR3: CASEGRVGDTYGYTF. The CDR3 DNA follows: TGTGCTAGTGAAGGAAGGGTGGGCGACACATATGGCTACACCTTC.

The chain uses TRBV9 and TRBJ2-2, with 9 bases fitting TRBD1. With V trimmed by 3 bases and J by 4 bases, 7 bases remained unmatched. The CDR3 has 16 amino acids. Germline CDR1 reads SGDLS; CDR2 reads YYNGEE. The CDR3 DNA reads as TGTGCCAGCAGCGGCGGGGACAGGGTGGGCACCGGGGAGCTGTTTTTT. Its protein product is CASSGGDRVGTGELFF.

This clone showed up just once. The chain recombines TRBV28 with TRBJ1-2; D unclear. Germline V lookup: CDR1 MDHEN, CDR2 SYDVKM. The CDR3 runs 15 residues. Deletions cut 5 bases from V and 8 bases from J, with 21 bases between. For the CDR3, the DNA is TGTGCCAGCAGTCCCTCAAGGACGGCGATGCGGGGCTACACCTTC. It specifies CASSPSRTAMRGYTF.